The rows below give T cell receptor beta chains drawn from one sample of a study of early T cells in non-severe SARS-CoV-2 infection. Using its own MiXCR run on the 5' RACE reads, TCRdb lists one record per CDR3 protein. In the table there are tens of thousands of distinct CDR3 sequences, roughly an eighth of which are singletons. The sequencing sample was made of whole blood. These receptors were taken from an adult who was a healthcare worker with PCR-confirmed SARS-CoV-2 infection or an uninfected control (not recorded which). Each CDR3 is given with its conserved first and last residue. The D gene is left open where the match is weak. Only part of the rows carry a size: once, few, many, or a class if the clone is expanded.

CDR3nt,CDR3aa,abundance,v_gene,j_gene,d_gene
TGTGCCAGCAGCCCCGGGACAGCAGGCTCTGGGGCCAACGTCCTGACTTTC,CASSPGTAGSGANVLTF,many,TRBV6-6,TRBJ2-6,TRBD1
TGTGCCAGCAGCGGACAGGGGGCAGGTGAGCAGTACTTC,CASSGQGAGEQYF,NA,TRBV2,TRBJ2-7,TRBD1
TGTGCCAGCAGTTTAGCCAGGGGAGGATATGGCTACACCTTC,CASSLARGGYGYTF,few,TRBV12-3/TRBV12-4,TRBJ1-2,NA
TGTGCCAGCAGCGGAGGGACACAAGTCACCTACGAGCAGTACTTC,CASSGGTQVTYEQYF,few,TRBV7-9,TRBJ2-7,NA
TGTGCCAGCAGTTTAGGCGGAATTAGCTCCTACGAGCAGTACTTC,CASSLGGISSYEQYF,NA,TRBV12-3/TRBV12-4,TRBJ2-7,NA
TGTGCCAGCAGCGTGTTCCCGGGACTAGCGGGGGCAAACACAGATACGCAGTATTTT,CASSVFPGLAGANTDTQYF,NA,TRBV7-6,TRBJ2-3,TRBD2
TGCGCCAGCAGCGCGACAGGGCGCGAGCAGTTCTTC,CASSATGREQFF,few,TRBV5-1,TRBJ2-1,TRBD1
TGTGCCAGCAGCTTTCTGACAGGGGGTCGAAATGGCTACACCTTC,CASSFLTGGRNGYTF,few,TRBV7-9,TRBJ1-2,TRBD1
TGTGCCAGCAGTTTAGGAGCGGGGGGGAACAATGAGCAGTTCTTC,CASSLGAGGNNEQFF,many,TRBV12-3/TRBV12-4,TRBJ2-1,TRBD2
TGTGCCAGTAGCCGTCGGGGTCTCGACGAGCAGTACTTC,CASSRRGLDEQYF,NA,TRBV19,TRBJ2-7,NA
TGTGCCATCAGTGAGTCTTTTGGACAGGGGACTGACATTCAGTACTTC,CAISESFGQGTDIQYF,NA,TRBV10-3,TRBJ2-4,TRBD1
TGTGCCAGCAGTGACGGAGAAGTCGGGGAGCTGTTTTTT,CASSDGEVGELFF,many,TRBV6-4,TRBJ2-2,NA
TGTGCCAGCTCACCCCCCGGAAGAAACACTGAAGCTTTCTTT,CASSPPGRNTEAFF,many,TRBV18,TRBJ1-1,NA
TGTGCCAGCAGTGTGACAGGGGTCTACAATGAGCAGTTCTTC,CASSVTGVYNEQFF,NA,TRBV6-1,TRBJ2-1,TRBD1
TGCAGCGTTGGGGGATTTGAAAAACTGTTTTTT,CSVGGFEKLFF,NA,TRBV29-1,TRBJ1-4,NA
TGTGCCAGCAAATGGGACGGTGAAAAACTGTTTTTT,CASKWDGEKLFF,few,TRBV2,TRBJ1-4,NA
TGCGCCAGCAGCCAAAGGGAGGGAGATACGCAGTATTTT,CASSQREGDTQYF,few,TRBV4-3,TRBJ2-3,TRBD2
TGTGCCAGCAGCCAAGTGGGGACAGGGGCTAACTATGGCTACACCTTC,CASSQVGTGANYGYTF,NA,TRBV3-1,TRBJ1-2,TRBD1
TGTGCCAGCAGCTTAGAGCGTCCCGGGACTGTCGCCTACGAGCAGTACTTC,CASSLERPGTVAYEQYF,many,TRBV11-2,TRBJ2-7,NA
TGTGCCAGCAGCGAGTCGTCCCCTCGCGAGCAGTACTTC,CASSESSPREQYF,few,TRBV12-3/TRBV12-4,TRBJ2-7,NA
TGTGCCAGCAGCTTAGGACAGATAGGAGGAGAGACCCAGTACTTC,CASSLGQIGGETQYF,NA,TRBV7-3,TRBJ2-5,NA
TGTGCCAGCAGGGGCCGGGACAGGGGGCGGCCTAACTATGGCTACACCTTC,CASRGRDRGRPNYGYTF,NA,TRBV6-5,TRBJ1-2,TRBD1
TGTGCCAGTAGTAAAGCGGGCGGAACCGGGGAGCTGTTTTTT,CASSKAGGTGELFF,few,TRBV19,TRBJ2-2,NA
TGTGCCAGCAGCGCAACTCCGGGACTAGCGGACAATGAGCAGTTCTTC,CASSATPGLADNEQFF,NA,TRBV9,TRBJ2-1,TRBD2
TGCAGTGCTAGCCCGACAGGGGAAAACACCATATATTTT,CSASPTGENTIYF,NA,TRBV20-1,TRBJ1-3,TRBD1
TGTGCCAGCAGCCTCCCCGGGACAGGGCGGTTAGATGGCTACACCTTC,CASSLPGTGRLDGYTF,NA,TRBV7-2,TRBJ1-2,TRBD1
TGTGCCAGCAGTACTAGCGGGGGCACAGATACGCAGTATTTT,CASSTSGGTDTQYF,many,TRBV6-6,TRBJ2-3,TRBD2
TGTGCCAGCAGCAAAGGTACTAGCGGGGGGCTTCCGCCCTTTTTCAATGAGCAGTTCTTC,CASSKGTSGGLPPFFNEQFF,NA,TRBV21-1,TRBJ2-1,NA
TGCGCCAGCAGTGACCAGAACACCGGGGAGCTGTTTTTT,CASSDQNTGELFF,few,TRBV10-2,TRBJ2-2,NA
TGTGCCAGCAGCTTAGAGTTGGGGGCCAGGGTCCTAAATTACGAGCAGTACTTC,CASSLELGARVLNYEQYF,many,TRBV7-2,TRBJ2-7,NA
TGTGCCAGCAGCTTGGTCCGCAGCACTGAAGCTTTCTTT,CASSLVRSTEAFF,NA,TRBV5-6,TRBJ1-1,NA
TGCAGTGCTCGACAGGGACCCTACGAGCAGTACTTC,CSARQGPYEQYF,NA,TRBV20-1,TRBJ2-7,TRBD1
TGTGCCAGCAGTTTAAGGATTTCGAGTCCGGGATACACTGAAGCTTTCTTT,CASSLRISSPGYTEAFF,many,TRBV27,TRBJ1-1,NA
TGCGCCAGCAGCTTATCCGGCGGGGCAGAAGAGACCCAGTACTTC,CASSLSGGAEETQYF,few,TRBV5-1,TRBJ2-5,NA
TGTGCCAGCGTAGGTTACGGGGGCACAGATACGCAGTATTTT,CASVGYGGTDTQYF,many,TRBV6-1,TRBJ2-3,NA
TGTGCCAGCAGCCAACCAGGGGGGCGACATAATTCACCCCTCCACTTT,CASSQPGGRHNSPLHF,NA,TRBV3-1,TRBJ1-6,TRBD1
TGTGCCACCAGCAGACTATCCGGGACAGGGGCGACTGAAGCTTTCTTT,CATSRLSGTGATEAFF,few,TRBV15,TRBJ1-1,TRBD1
TGTGCCAGCAGCTTGGCGGGGGGGCCCGACTATGGCTACACCTTC,CASSLAGGPDYGYTF,many,TRBV5-5,TRBJ1-2,NA
TGTGCCATCAGTGAGGGAATGCGGGACAGAAAGAGGGGCTACACCTTC,CAISEGMRDRKRGYTF,few,TRBV10-3,TRBJ1-2,TRBD1